The 10 T cell receptor beta chains given below trace back to one sample, sequenced in a study of shared T cell receptors in the human thymus. Clones were sequenced by immunoSEQ multiplex PCR, and TCRdb holds only the in-frame ones, with some missing. The sample lists hundreds of thousands of clones; around 87% were seen once. The data also belong to a second study, concerning human thymus T cells.

The sequenced sample consisted of thymocytes. The receptors shown here come from a boy in the first two years of life with a congenital heart defect.

V and J are TRBV6-6 and TRBJ2-7, with D possibly matching TRBD2 (6 bases). V lost 0 bases and J 3 bases, leaving 12 bases between the germline ends. Germline V gives CDR1 MNHNY, CDR2 SVGAGI (reference sequence). CDR3 size: 15 residues. This CDR3 is CASSYSEGLGYEQYF. For the CDR3, the DNA is TGTGCCAGCAGTTACTCGGAGGGGTTGGGCTACGAGCAGTACTTC.

The V call is TRBV7-8, the J call TRBJ2-7; possible D gene TRBD2, 6 bases. There are 18 residues in the CDR3. Germline V gene data show CDR1 as SGHVS and CDR2 as FQNEAQ. Trimming removed 1 base at V and 5 bases at J, with 24 bases between. For the CDR3, the DNA is TGTGCCAGCAGCTTAGGAGGGCCCCGGAGCGGGCCCTTCGACGAGCAGTACTTC. As protein: CASSLGGPRSGPFDEQYF.

V and J are TRBV5-6 and TRBJ2-1; the match to TRBD1 covers 10 bases. Trimming removed 3 bases from V and 4 bases from J; junction bases left unmatched: 4. The CDR3 extends over 15 amino acids. CDR1 SGHDT and CDR2 YYEEEE come from the germline V gene. In nucleotides, the CDR3 is TGTGCCAGCAGCTGGGGACAGGGGCCATACAATGAGCAGTTCTTC. Residues: CASSWGQGPYNEQFF.

This clone appeared once. The rearrangement uses TRBV27 and TRBJ2-7; possibly TRBD1 for D (5 bases). There are 12 residues in the CDR3. Germline CDR1 and CDR2: MNHEY and SMNVEV (reference sequence). Trimming removed 3 bases from V and 6 bases from J, with 9 bases in between. The CDR3 bases are TGTGCCAGCAGTTTGGGGCAGAGCGAGCAGTACTTC. As protein: CASSLGQSEQYF.

This chain uses TRBV6-5 with TRBJ1-6, with TRBD1 matching 7 bases. J gave up 10 bases and V 5 bases, and 11 bases lay outside the gene matches. From germline, CDR1 is MNHEY and CDR2 SVGAGI. The CDR3 runs 15 residues. DNA for the CDR3: TGTGCCAGCAGTCCGACAGGGTTGAGGGGATCACCCCTCCACTTT. Translating it yields CASSPTGLRGSPLHF.

The V gene is TRBV4-1, the J gene TRBJ2-5; TRBD2 agrees at 7 bases. The CDR3 length is 19 residues. CDR1 and CDR2 from the germline V gene are MGHRA and YSYEKL. J lost 5 bases, V lost 2 bases, and 20 bases had no gene match. The CDR3 DNA reads TGCGCCAGCAGCCAACCCTTAGCGGGTGGGTCCATAAAGGGGGAGACCCAGTACTTC. Its protein product is CASSQPLAGGSIKGETQYF.

This chain links TRBV4-1 with TRBJ1-1; weak D call: TRBD1 (5 bases). The ends were cut back, 0 bases at V and 1 base at J, with 9 bases in the middle. This CDR3 has 15 residues. Germline CDR1 and CDR2: MGHRA and YSYEKL. Here the CDR3 reads CASSQEGGGNTEAFF. As DNA, the CDR3 is TGCGCCAGCAGCCAAGAGGGCGGGGGGAACACTGAAGCTTTCTTT.

This chain connects TRBV2 to TRBJ1-4; D uncertain. The CDR3 totals 14 residues. Per the germline V gene, CDR1 is SNHLY and CDR2 is FYNNEI. The V gene lost 8 bases and the J gene lost 0 bases, with 10 bases spanning the gap. The CDR3 bases are TGTGCCAGCTGCGGGGATGCAACTAATGAAAAACTGTTTTTT. This sequence encodes CASCGDATNEKLFF.

This chain links TRBV30 with TRBJ1-1; 7 nucleotides line up with TRBD1. This CDR3 contains 12 residues. The V segment lost 8 bases and the J segment 5 bases; nucleotides outside the gene matches: 8. Germline V lookup: CDR1 GTSNPN, CDR2 SVGIG (reference sequence). CDR3 nucleotide sequence: TGTGCCGGTGGAGGGGGCAGGACTGAAGCTTTCTTT. Amino acids: CAGGGGRTEAFF.

The chain employs TRBV2 and TRBJ2-7; no clear D gene. Trimming removed 6 bases at V and 2 bases at J, with 17 bases between. This CDR3 region has 15 residues. Germline V CDR1 and CDR2: SNHLY, FYNNEI. The CDR3 region is CASSDPVRVAYEQYF. In DNA, the CDR3 is TGTGCCAGCAGCGACCCGGTCCGGGTAGCCTACGAGCAGTACTTC.